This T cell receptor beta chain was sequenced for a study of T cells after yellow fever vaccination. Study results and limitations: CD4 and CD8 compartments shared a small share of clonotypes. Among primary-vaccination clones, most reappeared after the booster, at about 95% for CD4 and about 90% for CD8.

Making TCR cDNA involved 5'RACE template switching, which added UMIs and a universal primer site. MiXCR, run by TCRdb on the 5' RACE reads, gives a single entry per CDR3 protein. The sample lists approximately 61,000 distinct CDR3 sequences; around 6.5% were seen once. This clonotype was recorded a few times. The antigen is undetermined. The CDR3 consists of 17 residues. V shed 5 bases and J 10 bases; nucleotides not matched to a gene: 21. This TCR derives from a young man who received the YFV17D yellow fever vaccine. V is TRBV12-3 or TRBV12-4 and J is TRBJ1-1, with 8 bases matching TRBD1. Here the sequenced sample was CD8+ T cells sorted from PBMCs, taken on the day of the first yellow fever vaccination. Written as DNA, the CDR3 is TGTGCCAGCAGTCTCCGTGGGACAGGTTTCCCTATCCTGGGAGCTTTCTTT. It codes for CASSLRGTGFPILGAFF.